The rows below give T cell receptor beta chains drawn from one sample of a study of CD8 T cells in ankylosing spondylitis. TCRdb reanalysed the 5' RACE reads using MiXCR and keeps one entry per CDR3 protein. The sample holds around 130,000 distinct CDR3 sequences, roughly a tenth seen once. Material: blood, either unsorted or a sorted T cell fraction (not recorded which). The receptors were sampled from a male donor with ankylosing spondylitis or in good health (not recorded which). CDR3s include the opening cysteine and the closing phenylalanine or tryptophan. The order of the fields is J gene, clone size, V gene, CDR3 length, D gene, CDR3 DNA, CDR3 protein. The D gene is left open where the match is weak. Rows may omit the clone size; those that give it use once, few, many or a size class.

j_call: TRBJ2-1; clone_size: many; v_call: TRBV29-1; cdr3_length: 15; d_call: TRBD2; cdr3_nt: TGCAGCGTCGCAGCGGCGGGAGGGCCCTACAATGAGCAGTTCTTC; cdr3_aa: CSVAAAGGPYNEQFF
j_call: TRBJ2-3; clone_size: few; v_call: TRBV7-2; cdr3_length: 17; d_call: .; cdr3_nt: TGTGCCAGCAGCCCCCGTGGCGACACTTTTTTCCCAGATACGCAGTATTTT; cdr3_aa: CASSPRGDTFFPDTQYF
j_call: TRBJ2-7; clone_size: many; v_call: TRBV4-3; cdr3_length: 12; d_call: .; cdr3_nt: TGCGCCAGCAGCCAAGATGGCCACGAGCAGTACTTC; cdr3_aa: CASSQDGHEQYF
j_call: TRBJ2-7; clone_size: many; v_call: TRBV11-1; cdr3_length: 16; d_call: TRBD1; cdr3_nt: TGTGCCAGCAGCTTAGCGCTTGGACAGGGTTCCCACGAGCAGTACTTC; cdr3_aa: CASSLALGQGSHEQYF
j_call: TRBJ2-2; clone_size: .; v_call: TRBV21-1; cdr3_length: 16; d_call: .; cdr3_nt: TGTGCCAGCAGCAAATCTAGCGGGAGAGGGACCGGGGAGCTGTTTTTT; cdr3_aa: CASSKSSGRGTGELFF
j_call: TRBJ2-1; clone_size: many; v_call: TRBV3-1; cdr3_length: 14; d_call: .; cdr3_nt: TGTGCCAGCAGCCCGGGACTGCTATACAATGAGCAGTTCTTC; cdr3_aa: CASSPGLLYNEQFF
j_call: TRBJ2-1; clone_size: few; v_call: TRBV7-2; cdr3_length: 15; d_call: TRBD2; cdr3_nt: TGTGCCAGCAGCGTAAGCGGGACTAGCCCAAAGGAGCAGTTCTTC; cdr3_aa: CASSVSGTSPKEQFF
j_call: TRBJ1-5; clone_size: many; v_call: TRBV12-3/TRBV12-4; cdr3_length: 14; d_call: TRBD1; cdr3_nt: TGTGCCAGCACCGCCAGACAGGGAAATCAGCCCCAGCATTTT; cdr3_aa: CASTARQGNQPQHF
j_call: TRBJ1-2; clone_size: few; v_call: TRBV7-2; cdr3_length: 15; d_call: .; cdr3_nt: TGTGCCAGCAGCTTAGCGCAAAGGGGGGTGGATGGCTACACCTTC; cdr3_aa: CASSLAQRGVDGYTF
j_call: TRBJ2-7; clone_size: .; v_call: TRBV12-3/TRBV12-4; cdr3_length: 14; d_call: .; cdr3_nt: TGTGCCAGCAGTCCTACTTGGCCGAGTTACGAGCAGTACTTC; cdr3_aa: CASSPTWPSYEQYF
j_call: TRBJ2-7; clone_size: few; v_call: TRBV7-2; cdr3_length: 16; d_call: .; cdr3_nt: TGTGCCAGCAGCTTAAACGGGGCAGGGCCTTCCTACGAGCAGTACTTC; cdr3_aa: CASSLNGAGPSYEQYF
j_call: TRBJ2-1; clone_size: many; v_call: TRBV12-3/TRBV12-4; cdr3_length: 14; d_call: TRBD2; cdr3_nt: TGTGCCAGCAACTCGGGACTAGCGAACAATGAGCAGTTCTTC; cdr3_aa: CASNSGLANNEQFF
j_call: TRBJ2-7; clone_size: .; v_call: TRBV4-1; cdr3_length: 16; d_call: .; cdr3_nt: TGCGCCACCAGCCATCGTGTAGCGAGGCTCTCCTACGACCAGTACTTC; cdr3_aa: CATSHRVARLSYDQYF
j_call: TRBJ2-3; clone_size: .; v_call: TRBV5-1; cdr3_length: 19; d_call: TRBD2; cdr3_nt: TGCGCCAGCAGCCCAACCAAGCGACTAGCGGCTCACCTCACAGATACGCAGTATTTT; cdr3_aa: CASSPTKRLAAHLTDTQYF
j_call: TRBJ2-2; clone_size: .; v_call: TRBV28; cdr3_length: 16; d_call: .; cdr3_nt: TGTGCCAGCAGTCCCCGCGGAAGGGGGGACACCGGGGAGCTGTTTTTT; cdr3_aa: CASSPRGRGDTGELFF
j_call: TRBJ1-1; clone_size: few; v_call: TRBV11-3; cdr3_length: 14; d_call: .; cdr3_nt: TGTGCCAGCAGCTCGGGCCCCTCGGACACTGAAGCTTTCTTT; cdr3_aa: CASSSGPSDTEAFF
j_call: TRBJ1-1; clone_size: .; v_call: TRBV7-6; cdr3_length: 14; d_call: .; cdr3_nt: TGTGCCAGCAGCCGTCTGATGGCGAAAGGTGAAGCTTTCTTT; cdr3_aa: CASSRLMAKGEAFF
j_call: TRBJ2-3; clone_size: many; v_call: TRBV20-1; cdr3_length: 14; d_call: .; cdr3_nt: TGCAGTGCTAAGCCCGCGGGATTGTTAGATACGCAGTATTTT; cdr3_aa: CSAKPAGLLDTQYF
j_call: TRBJ2-5; clone_size: .; v_call: TRBV7-2; cdr3_length: 17; d_call: TRBD2; cdr3_nt: TGTGCCAGCAGCTACGGACTAGCGGGAGGACTCCAAGAGACCCAGTACTTC; cdr3_aa: CASSYGLAGGLQETQYF
j_call: TRBJ2-5; clone_size: few; v_call: TRBV20-1; cdr3_length: 18; d_call: .; cdr3_nt: TGCAGTGCTAGAGGTCAACTTGAGGGACCAAATGAATCAGAGACCCAGTACTTC; cdr3_aa: CSARGQLEGPNESETQYF
j_call: TRBJ1-2; clone_size: many; v_call: TRBV7-2; cdr3_length: 15; d_call: TRBD1; cdr3_nt: TGTGCCAGCAGCTTAGGTGGAGGTCAGGGGGATGGCTACACCTTC; cdr3_aa: CASSLGGGQGDGYTF
j_call: TRBJ2-5; clone_size: many; v_call: TRBV9; cdr3_length: 15; d_call: .; cdr3_nt: TGTGCCAGCAGCACGTCATGGGGGAGTAAAGAGACCCAGTACTTC; cdr3_aa: CASSTSWGSKETQYF
j_call: TRBJ2-5; clone_size: .; v_call: TRBV7-9; cdr3_length: 16; d_call: TRBD2; cdr3_nt: TGTGCCAGCAGCCACAAAGGACTAGCGGGAGTAGAGACCCAGTACTTC; cdr3_aa: CASSHKGLAGVETQYF
j_call: TRBJ1-1; clone_size: many; v_call: TRBV29-1; cdr3_length: 14; d_call: .; cdr3_nt: TGCAGCGTTGCCGGGGGGGCGGTGAACACTGAAGCTTTCTTT; cdr3_aa: CSVAGGAVNTEAFF
j_call: TRBJ1-2; clone_size: many; v_call: TRBV20-1; cdr3_length: 14; d_call: .; cdr3_nt: TGCAGTGCTGTGACAGACCGAAACCCCTATGGCTACACCTTC; cdr3_aa: CSAVTDRNPYGYTF
j_call: TRBJ1-5; clone_size: .; v_call: TRBV7-2; cdr3_length: 15; d_call: .; cdr3_nt: TGTGCCAGCAGCTTAGGGGTTTATAGCAATCAGCCCCAGCATTTT; cdr3_aa: CASSLGVYSNQPQHF
j_call: TRBJ2-7; clone_size: many; v_call: TRBV29-1; cdr3_length: 12; d_call: TRBD2; cdr3_nt: TGCAGCGTTGAAGGGGGGGGTTACGAGCAGTACTTC; cdr3_aa: CSVEGGGYEQYF
j_call: TRBJ2-1; clone_size: many; v_call: TRBV5-1; cdr3_length: 15; d_call: TRBD2; cdr3_nt: TGCGCCAGCAGCAGGACTAGCGGGAGCGGTGGTGAGCAGTTCTTC; cdr3_aa: CASSRTSGSGGEQFF
j_call: TRBJ2-4; clone_size: .; v_call: TRBV6-2/TRBV6-3; cdr3_length: 17; d_call: .; cdr3_nt: TGTGCCAGCAGTGGGAGGCGTCGGACGGGCGGTGGAGGCATTCAGTACTTC; cdr3_aa: CASSGRRRTGGGGIQYF
j_call: TRBJ2-3; clone_size: many; v_call: TRBV20-1; cdr3_length: 18; d_call: .; cdr3_nt: TGCAGTGCTAGAGATTGGTCCCGGCAAGCGGCACCCACAGATACGCAGTATTTT; cdr3_aa: CSARDWSRQAAPTDTQYF
j_call: TRBJ2-7; clone_size: many; v_call: TRBV7-9; cdr3_length: 13; d_call: TRBD1; cdr3_nt: TGTGCCAGCAGCGGAATACAGGGGATCGAGCAGTACTTC; cdr3_aa: CASSGIQGIEQYF
j_call: TRBJ1-4; clone_size: few; v_call: TRBV7-2; cdr3_length: 15; d_call: .; cdr3_nt: TGTGCCAGCACCCCTGGAGGGGCAGCTAATGAAAAACTGTTTTTT; cdr3_aa: CASTPGGAANEKLFF
j_call: TRBJ1-2; clone_size: few; v_call: TRBV20-1; cdr3_length: 13; d_call: TRBD1; cdr3_nt: TGCAGTGCTAGAGGGGGACAGGATTATGGCTACACCTTC; cdr3_aa: CSARGGQDYGYTF
j_call: TRBJ1-1; clone_size: few; v_call: TRBV6-6; cdr3_length: 11; d_call: .; cdr3_nt: TGTGCAGGAGGGTGGCACACTGAAGCTTTCTTT; cdr3_aa: CAGGWHTEAFF
j_call: TRBJ2-1; clone_size: .; v_call: TRBV14; cdr3_length: 15; d_call: .; cdr3_nt: TGTGCCAGCAGCCAATACCTGACCGGTACCCAGGATCGGTTCTTC; cdr3_aa: CASSQYLTGTQDRFF
j_call: TRBJ2-1; clone_size: .; v_call: TRBV4-1; cdr3_length: 16; d_call: TRBD2; cdr3_nt: TGCGCCAGCAGCCAGGGAGCGGGAGGGGGTCGCAATGAGCAGTTCTTC; cdr3_aa: CASSQGAGGGRNEQFF
j_call: TRBJ2-1; clone_size: many; v_call: TRBV5-5; cdr3_length: 10; d_call: .; cdr3_nt: TGTGCCAGCAGCTTGGTGGAGCAGTTCTTC; cdr3_aa: CASSLVEQFF
j_call: TRBJ2-7; clone_size: .; v_call: TRBV7-2; cdr3_length: 15; d_call: TRBD2; cdr3_nt: TGTGCCAGCAGCTTAGCCTCCGGGGGGATTAACGAGCAGTACTTC; cdr3_aa: CASSLASGGINEQYF
j_call: TRBJ1-4; clone_size: many; v_call: TRBV29-1; cdr3_length: 14; d_call: TRBD1; cdr3_nt: TGCAGCGGCCTAGGGGGACAGGGGCGTGAAAAACTGTTTTTT; cdr3_aa: CSGLGGQGREKLFF
j_call: TRBJ2-1; clone_size: many; v_call: TRBV12-3/TRBV12-4; cdr3_length: 14; d_call: TRBD2; cdr3_nt: TGTGCCAGCACAGTGGGAGGGCCGGGCAATGAGCAGTTCTTC; cdr3_aa: CASTVGGPGNEQFF
j_call: TRBJ2-3; clone_size: .; v_call: TRBV5-1; cdr3_length: 17; d_call: TRBD2; cdr3_nt: TGCGCCAGCAGCTTGGATGCTAGCGGGAGAGTCGGGGATACGCAGTATTTT; cdr3_aa: CASSLDASGRVGDTQYF
j_call: TRBJ2-7; clone_size: many; v_call: TRBV11-1; cdr3_length: 15; d_call: .; cdr3_nt: TGTGCCAGCAGCCCCAATGGGTATACCACCTACGAGCAGTACTTC; cdr3_aa: CASSPNGYTTYEQYF
j_call: TRBJ2-4; clone_size: few; v_call: TRBV5-1; cdr3_length: 17; d_call: TRBD2; cdr3_nt: TGCGCCAGCAGCTTTTTAAGCGGGAGTGTTGACAAAAACATTCAGTACTTC; cdr3_aa: CASSFLSGSVDKNIQYF
j_call: TRBJ2-2; clone_size: few; v_call: TRBV2; cdr3_length: 20; d_call: .; cdr3_nt: TGTGCCAGCAGTGAATTCGACGTTCGCGGCAGCACTCAGAACACCGGGGAGCTGTTTTTT; cdr3_aa: CASSEFDVRGSTQNTGELFF
j_call: TRBJ1-1; clone_size: .; v_call: TRBV20-1; cdr3_length: 15; d_call: .; cdr3_nt: TGCAGTGCTAGAAACAGCGGACAGTTGAACACTGAAGCTTTCTTT; cdr3_aa: CSARNSGQLNTEAFF
j_call: TRBJ2-1; clone_size: few; v_call: TRBV20-1; cdr3_length: 15; d_call: TRBD2; cdr3_nt: TGCAGTGCTAGGCCTAGCGGGAGGACTTACAATGAGCAGTTCTTC; cdr3_aa: CSARPSGRTYNEQFF
j_call: TRBJ1-3; clone_size: many; v_call: TRBV29-1; cdr3_length: 13; d_call: .; cdr3_nt: TGCAGCGTTGAGGTTGGGGCTGGAAACACCATATATTTT; cdr3_aa: CSVEVGAGNTIYF
j_call: TRBJ2-3; clone_size: few; v_call: TRBV12-3/TRBV12-4; cdr3_length: 12; d_call: .; cdr3_nt: TGTGCCAGCAGTCGTGGGGGCGATACGCAGTATTTT; cdr3_aa: CASSRGGDTQYF
j_call: TRBJ2-7; clone_size: .; v_call: TRBV7-2; cdr3_length: 17; d_call: TRBD1; cdr3_nt: TGTGCCAGCAGCAACCAAGGGACAGCTCGTCCCTCCTACGAGCAGTACTTC; cdr3_aa: CASSNQGTARPSYEQYF
j_call: TRBJ2-1; clone_size: many; v_call: TRBV5-5; cdr3_length: 17; d_call: TRBD2; cdr3_nt: TGTGCCAGCAGCGCCTCCCTAGCGGGAGGGCCGGTCGGTGAGCAGTTCTTC; cdr3_aa: CASSASLAGGPVGEQFF
j_call: TRBJ2-7; clone_size: few; v_call: TRBV7-2; cdr3_length: 15; d_call: .; cdr3_nt: TGTGCCAGCAGCGAAGGAGCGGTAGCGGCATACGAGCAGTACTTC; cdr3_aa: CASSEGAVAAYEQYF
j_call: TRBJ2-1; clone_size: few; v_call: TRBV12-3/TRBV12-4; cdr3_length: 15; d_call: TRBD2; cdr3_nt: TGTGCCAGCCGCGCCGGGACTAGCGGGAGTTTTGAGCAGTTCTTC; cdr3_aa: CASRAGTSGSFEQFF
j_call: TRBJ2-2; clone_size: many; v_call: TRBV11-2; cdr3_length: 18; d_call: .; cdr3_nt: TGTGCCAGCAGCCCACGCCCTTCCGCGGACTTGAACACCGGGGAGCTGTTTTTT; cdr3_aa: CASSPRPSADLNTGELFF
j_call: TRBJ2-3; clone_size: many; v_call: TRBV6-5; cdr3_length: 16; d_call: .; cdr3_nt: TGTGCCAGCAGTTACTCGACCCGGGCAAGCACAGATACGCAGTATTTT; cdr3_aa: CASSYSTRASTDTQYF
j_call: TRBJ1-1; clone_size: many; v_call: TRBV5-1; cdr3_length: 12; d_call: .; cdr3_nt: TGCGCCAGCTACCGAGAGAACACTGAAGCTTTCTTT; cdr3_aa: CASYRENTEAFF
j_call: TRBJ2-7; clone_size: many; v_call: TRBV20-1; cdr3_length: 17; d_call: TRBD2; cdr3_nt: TGCAGTGCTTCTCAGACTAGCGGGAGGGCCGTCGCCTACGAGCAGTACTTC; cdr3_aa: CSASQTSGRAVAYEQYF
j_call: TRBJ2-3; clone_size: many; v_call: TRBV4-3; cdr3_length: 15; d_call: TRBD1; cdr3_nt: TGCGCCAGCAGCCAAGAACAGGGGTTTATAGATACGCAGTATTTT; cdr3_aa: CASSQEQGFIDTQYF
j_call: TRBJ2-5; clone_size: .; v_call: TRBV3-1; cdr3_length: 13; d_call: .; cdr3_nt: TGTGCCAGCAGCCAAGCAGGGCCGGAGACCCAGTACTTC; cdr3_aa: CASSQAGPETQYF